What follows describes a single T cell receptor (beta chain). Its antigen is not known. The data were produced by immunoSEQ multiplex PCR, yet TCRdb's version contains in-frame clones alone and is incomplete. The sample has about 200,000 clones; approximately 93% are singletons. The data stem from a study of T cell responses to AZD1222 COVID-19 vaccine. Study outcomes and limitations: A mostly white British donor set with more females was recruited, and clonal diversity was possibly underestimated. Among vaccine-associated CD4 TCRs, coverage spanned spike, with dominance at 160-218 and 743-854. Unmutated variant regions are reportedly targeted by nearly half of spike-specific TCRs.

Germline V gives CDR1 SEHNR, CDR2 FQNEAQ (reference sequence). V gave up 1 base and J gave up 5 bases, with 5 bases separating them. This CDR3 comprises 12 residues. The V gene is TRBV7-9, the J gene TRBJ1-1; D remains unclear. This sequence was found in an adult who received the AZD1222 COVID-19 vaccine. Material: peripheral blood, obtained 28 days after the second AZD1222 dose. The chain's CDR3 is CASSLEITEAFF. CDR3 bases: TGTGCCAGCAGCTTAGAGATTACTGAAGCTTTCTTT.